This T cell receptor (beta chain) appears in the sequencing data of a study of Graves' ophthalmopathy and Graves' hyperthyroidism. General study results and limits: The model's prediction of ophthalmopathy progression had approximately 67% sensitivity and 72% to 80% specificity.

Investigators amplified TCR beta CDR3 regions from RNA transcripts. An opening RT-PCR round employed HTBI primers and preceded a second-round multiplex PCR. TCRdb called the multiplex PCR reads again in MiXCR, with one record for every CDR3 protein. Of 680,000 or so distinct CDR3 sequences in the sample, about a fifth were seen once. There are 13 residues in the CDR3. The V and J ends lost 3 bases and 10 bases, in that order; junction bases with no gene match: 6. Germline assignment: CDR1 SGHNT and CDR2 YENEEA. A note on this clonotype: Its specificity is unknown.

The gene calls are TRBV11-3 and TRBJ1-1, with 9 bases that match TRBD1. The sequence came from a woman aged 18-30 years with stable Graves' hyperthyroidism. Some clones in this sample may be carry-over from other donors' samples. The sequenced sample was peripheral blood. CDR3 amino acids: CASSLDRQGGAFF. The CDR3, as DNA: TGTGCCAGCAGCTTGGATAGACAGGGGGGAGCTTTCTTT.